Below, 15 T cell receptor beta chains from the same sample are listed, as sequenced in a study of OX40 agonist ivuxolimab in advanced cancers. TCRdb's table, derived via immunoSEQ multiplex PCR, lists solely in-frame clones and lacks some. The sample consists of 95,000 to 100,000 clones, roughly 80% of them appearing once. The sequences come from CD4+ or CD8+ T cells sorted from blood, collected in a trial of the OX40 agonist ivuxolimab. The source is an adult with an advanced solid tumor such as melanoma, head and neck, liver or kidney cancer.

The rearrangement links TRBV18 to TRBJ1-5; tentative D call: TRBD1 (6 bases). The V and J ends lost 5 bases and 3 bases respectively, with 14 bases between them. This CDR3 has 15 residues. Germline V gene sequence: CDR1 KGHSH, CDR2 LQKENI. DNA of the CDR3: TGTGCCAGCTCATCCACAGGGCTCGACAATCAGCCCCAGCATTTT. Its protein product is CASSSTGLDNQPQHF.

The CDR3 DNA follows: TGTGCCAGCAGCCGTAGGCAGGGCGGCTACACCTTC. It specifies CASSRRQGGYTF. This chain links TRBV28 with TRBJ1-2, with TRBD1 as a possible D gene (5 bases). V lost 6 bases and J lost 8, with 13 bases in between. The CDR3 is made up of 12 amino acids. Germline V CDR1 and CDR2: MDHEN, SYDVKM.

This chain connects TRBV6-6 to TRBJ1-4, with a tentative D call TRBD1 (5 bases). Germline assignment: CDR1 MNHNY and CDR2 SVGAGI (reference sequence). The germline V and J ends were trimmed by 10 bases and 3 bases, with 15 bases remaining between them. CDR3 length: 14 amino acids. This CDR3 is CATNGGGANEKLFF. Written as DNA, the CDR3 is TGTGCCACCAATGGGGGGGGAGCTAATGAAAAACTGTTTTTT.

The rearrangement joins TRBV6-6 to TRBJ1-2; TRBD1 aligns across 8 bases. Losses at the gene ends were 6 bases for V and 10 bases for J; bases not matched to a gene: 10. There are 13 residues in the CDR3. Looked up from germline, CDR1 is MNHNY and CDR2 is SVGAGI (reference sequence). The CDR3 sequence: CASRGTGRYDYTF. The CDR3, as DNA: TGTGCCAGCAGAGGGACAGGCCGGTACGACTACACCTTC.

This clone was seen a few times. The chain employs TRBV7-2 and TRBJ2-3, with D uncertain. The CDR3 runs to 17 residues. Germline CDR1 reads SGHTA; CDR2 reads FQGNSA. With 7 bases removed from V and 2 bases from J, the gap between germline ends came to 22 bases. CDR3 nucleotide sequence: TGTGCCAGCATCCCCGCCCCGAGCGCGAGATTCACAGATACGCAGTATTTT. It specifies CASIPAPSARFTDTQYF.

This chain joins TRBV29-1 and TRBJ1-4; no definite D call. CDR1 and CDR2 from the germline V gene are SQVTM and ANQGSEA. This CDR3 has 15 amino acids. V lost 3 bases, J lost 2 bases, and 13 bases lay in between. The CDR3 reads CSVDAGSGTNEKLFF. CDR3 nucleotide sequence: TGCAGCGTTGATGCTGGGTCGGGGACTAATGAAAAACTGTTTTTT.

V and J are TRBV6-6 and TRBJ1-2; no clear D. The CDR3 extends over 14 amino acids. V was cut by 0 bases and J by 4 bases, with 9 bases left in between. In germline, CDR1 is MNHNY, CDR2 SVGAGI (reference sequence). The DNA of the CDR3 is TGTGCCAGCAGTTACTCGTCTAAGGGCTATGGCTACACCTTC. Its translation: CASSYSSKGYGYTF.

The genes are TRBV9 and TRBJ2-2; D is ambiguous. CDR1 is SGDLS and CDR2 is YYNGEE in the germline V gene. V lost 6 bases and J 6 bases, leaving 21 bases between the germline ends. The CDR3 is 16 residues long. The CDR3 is CASTAVNSNSAGELFF. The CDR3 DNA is TGTGCCAGCACCGCGGTTAACTCCAACAGCGCCGGGGAGCTGTTTTTT.

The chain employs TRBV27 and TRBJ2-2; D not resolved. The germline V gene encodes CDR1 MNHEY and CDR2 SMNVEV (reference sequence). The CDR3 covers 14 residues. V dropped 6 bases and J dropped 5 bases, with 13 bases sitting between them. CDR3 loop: CASSPSMYTGELFF. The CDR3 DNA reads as TGTGCCAGCAGCCCGTCTATGTATACCGGGGAGCTGTTTTTT.

For the CDR3, the DNA is TGTGCCAGCAGCTTATCCCGCCAAGGGGGTGAGCAGTACTTC. It specifies CASSLSRQGGEQYF. The genes are TRBV7-2 and TRBJ2-7; D possibly corresponds to TRBD1 (6 bases). CDR3 size: 14 residues. The germline gives CDR1 SGHTA, CDR2 FQGNSA. Trimming took off 2 bases at V and 7 bases at J, with 15 bases between the two ends.

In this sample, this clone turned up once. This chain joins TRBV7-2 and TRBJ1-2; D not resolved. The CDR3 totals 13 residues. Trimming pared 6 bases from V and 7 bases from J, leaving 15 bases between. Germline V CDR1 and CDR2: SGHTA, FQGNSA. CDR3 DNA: TGTGCCAGCAGGCCGACTACTTCGGTTGGCTACACCTTC. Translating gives CASRPTTSVGYTF.

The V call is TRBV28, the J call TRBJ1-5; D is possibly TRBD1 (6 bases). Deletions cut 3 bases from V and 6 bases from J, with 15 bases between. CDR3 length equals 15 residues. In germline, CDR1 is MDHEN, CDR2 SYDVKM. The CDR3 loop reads CASSFQYRVGQPQHF. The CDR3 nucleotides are TGTGCCAGCAGTTTCCAATACAGGGTGGGTCAGCCCCAGCATTTT.

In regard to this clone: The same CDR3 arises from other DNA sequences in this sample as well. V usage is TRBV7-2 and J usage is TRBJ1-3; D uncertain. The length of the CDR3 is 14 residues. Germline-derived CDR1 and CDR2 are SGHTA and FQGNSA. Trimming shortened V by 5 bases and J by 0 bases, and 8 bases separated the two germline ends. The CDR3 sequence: CASSPSGSGNTIYF. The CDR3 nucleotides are TGTGCCAGCAGCCCCTCGGGCTCTGGAAACACCATATATTTT. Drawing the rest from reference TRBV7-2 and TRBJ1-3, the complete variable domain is GAGVSQSPSNKVTEKGKDVELRCDPISGHTALYWYRQSLGQGLEFLIYFQGNSAPDKSGLPSDRFSAERTGGSVSTLTIQRTQQEDSAVYLCASSPSGSGNTIYFGEGSWLTVV.

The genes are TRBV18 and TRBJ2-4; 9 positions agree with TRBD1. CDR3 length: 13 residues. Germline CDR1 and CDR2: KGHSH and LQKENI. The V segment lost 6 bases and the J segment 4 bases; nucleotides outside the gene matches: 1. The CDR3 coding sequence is TGTGCCAGCTCCGGGACAGGGAAAAACATTCAGTACTTC. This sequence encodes CASSGTGKNIQYF.

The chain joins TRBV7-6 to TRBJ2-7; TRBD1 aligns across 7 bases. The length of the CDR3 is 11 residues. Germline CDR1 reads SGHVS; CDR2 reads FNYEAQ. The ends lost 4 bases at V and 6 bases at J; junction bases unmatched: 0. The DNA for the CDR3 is TGTGCCAGCAGCTCAGGGGGCGAGCAGTACTTC. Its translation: CASSSGGEQYF.